This T cell receptor (beta chain) originates from a study of T cell responses to AZD1222 COVID-19 vaccine. Findings of the study overall: Clonal diversity was possibly underestimated, and white British individuals and females predominated among donors.

The assay was immunoSEQ multiplex PCR, and TCRdb's table has in-frame clones only and misses some. The top ten hold about 43% of the sample, which has approximately 20,000 clones, around 82% seen once. The V end lost 5 bases, the J end lost 2 bases, and 17 bases lay between the germline ends. CDR3 length: 16 amino acids. Germline lookup yields CDR1 SGHTA and CDR2 FQGTGA. A note on this clone: Antigen: not known.

The receptor's source is an adult in good health. This chain joins TRBV7-3 and TRBJ2-3; D is possibly TRBD2 (6 bases). The starting material was peripheral blood, obtained on day 0 of AZD1222 vaccination. This CDR3 is CASSLALEGPTDTQYF. The CDR3 nucleotides read TGTGCCAGCAGCCTCGCATTGGAGGGGCCCACAGATACGCAGTATTTT.